A selection of T cell receptor beta chains follows, all from one sample in a study of blood T cells in healthy people across ages. TCRdb re-analysed the 5' RACE reads in MiXCR, keeping a single row per CDR3 protein. The data contain more than 650,000 distinct CDR3 sequences, roughly 25% of them singletons. This sample was shared with a second study, whose subject was T cells of mothers and their children.

The sequenced sample consisted of blood. The receptors stem from a boy younger than 18 in good health. CDR3s leave out the opening cysteine and the closing phenylalanine or tryptophan. Fields, in order: D gene, clone size, V gene, CDR3 length, CDR3 protein. A D gene is named only where the DNA matches it firmly. Clone size is given for some rows only: seen once, a few or many times, or a class if the clone is expanded.

d_gene: TRBD2; abundance: .; v_gene: TRBV5-1; len: 10; CDR3aa: ASSFSGEEQF
d_gene: .; abundance: few; v_gene: TRBV5-1; len: 11; CDR3aa: ASSVEAGPEAF
d_gene: TRBD2; abundance: few; v_gene: TRBV3-1; len: 15; CDR3aa: ASSQEVSGGGIDEQF
d_gene: .; abundance: .; v_gene: TRBV24-1; len: 11; CDR3aa: ATRKTWMRELF
d_gene: TRBD1; abundance: few; v_gene: TRBV30; len: 11; CDR3aa: AGDDRGSAEQY
d_gene: .; abundance: few; v_gene: TRBV7-9; len: 12; CDR3aa: ASSTGQGNTEAF
d_gene: .; abundance: .; v_gene: TRBV10-3; len: 14; CDR3aa: AISHSPVGTKNIQY
d_gene: .; abundance: .; v_gene: TRBV9; len: 13; CDR3aa: ASMAGATNTGELF
d_gene: .; abundance: .; v_gene: TRBV20-1; len: 9; CDR3aa: SASPSYGYT
d_gene: TRBD1; abundance: many; v_gene: TRBV29-1; len: 11; CDR3aa: SVVTGGSRTQY
d_gene: TRBD2; abundance: few; v_gene: TRBV3-1; len: 14; CDR3aa: ASSPTRTSGRNEQY
d_gene: .; abundance: few; v_gene: TRBV29-1; len: 10; CDR3aa: SVVIRGYEQY
d_gene: TRBD1; abundance: .; v_gene: TRBV24-1; len: 14; CDR3aa: ATSDRQGGISDTQY
d_gene: TRBD1; abundance: few; v_gene: TRBV7-6; len: 13; CDR3aa: ASSPRQGNNSPLH
d_gene: TRBD1; abundance: .; v_gene: TRBV7-9; len: 12; CDR3aa: ASSGGTGIEKLF
d_gene: TRBD2; abundance: few; v_gene: TRBV6-2/TRBV6-3; len: 11; CDR3aa: ASSWEGPYEQY
d_gene: TRBD1; abundance: few; v_gene: TRBV19; len: 13; CDR3aa: ASRNRGSSYNEQF
d_gene: TRBD2; abundance: few; v_gene: TRBV9; len: 17; CDR3aa: ASSVAETSGGAAYNEQF
d_gene: .; abundance: few; v_gene: TRBV19; len: 11; CDR3aa: ASTMHREAGYT
d_gene: .; abundance: few; v_gene: TRBV29-1; len: 12; CDR3aa: SVSTGVHSYEQY
d_gene: .; abundance: few; v_gene: TRBV7-2; len: 16; CDR3aa: ASSLGSSSFPSTDTLY
d_gene: .; abundance: .; v_gene: TRBV3-1; len: 15; CDR3aa: ASSTTEGVSGANVLT
d_gene: TRBD2; abundance: .; v_gene: TRBV29-1; len: 12; CDR3aa: SAGGAGFGDIQY
d_gene: .; abundance: few; v_gene: TRBV5-1; len: 13; CDR3aa: ASSLGLFNSYEQY
d_gene: TRBD1; abundance: .; v_gene: TRBV10-3; len: 13; CDR3aa: AISERGQGGETQY
d_gene: .; abundance: many; v_gene: TRBV5-1; len: 10; CDR3aa: ASSLQGYEQY
d_gene: .; abundance: few; v_gene: TRBV5-6; len: 13; CDR3aa: ASSDARRAPYEQY
d_gene: .; abundance: few; v_gene: TRBV2; len: 10; CDR3aa: ASGQGQETQY
d_gene: .; abundance: few; v_gene: TRBV25-1; len: 10; CDR3aa: TTAGTTDTQY
d_gene: TRBD1; abundance: many; v_gene: TRBV29-1; len: 10; CDR3aa: SATGGEGEQY
d_gene: .; abundance: few; v_gene: TRBV27; len: 13; CDR3aa: ASSLIGQHYNEQF
d_gene: TRBD1; abundance: .; v_gene: TRBV7-4; len: 12; CDR3aa: ACSRDRGPETQY
d_gene: .; abundance: many; v_gene: TRBV4-1; len: 13; CDR3aa: ASSQWSQGNQPQH
d_gene: .; abundance: .; v_gene: TRBV21-1; len: 14; CDR3aa: ASSKTDKYRVYEQY
d_gene: .; abundance: .; v_gene: TRBV20-1; len: 12; CDR3aa: SATRDSTRETQY
d_gene: .; abundance: few; v_gene: TRBV5-5; len: 14; CDR3aa: ASSLKMAATNTEAF
d_gene: TRBD2; abundance: .; v_gene: TRBV18; len: 12; CDR3aa: ASSPTSAFYEQY
d_gene: .; abundance: few; v_gene: TRBV29-1; len: 12; CDR3aa: SVGLSRVNTEAF
d_gene: .; abundance: few; v_gene: TRBV5-6; len: 13; CDR3aa: ASSFEGLYQETQY
d_gene: .; abundance: .; v_gene: TRBV2; len: 12; CDR3aa: ASRDSHMFNEQF